This section outlines one TCR beta chain sequence together with its context. The antigen this receptor binds is unknown. Base qualities are not recorded, but no much larger clone differs from it by a single base. The V end loses 5 bases and the J end loses 4 bases, and a stretch of 12 bases separates them. CDR1 is given as SEHNR and CDR2 as FQNEAQ, both from the germline V gene (reference sequence). The cysteine opens and the phenylalanine closes a CDR3 of 14 amino acids. The sequence is cut down to CDR3 DNA, 42 bases in frame from base 1. The data derive from a study of T cells in Graves' hyperthyroidism and ophthalmopathy (dated by TCRdb to about 2019). Regarding the study in general: Peripheral blood samples were taken at the time of initial diagnosis, prior to any treatment. Following sampling, methimazole starting at 30 mg daily was given to hyperthyroidism patients, and high-dose intravenous methylprednisolone was given to ophthalmopathy patients. An independent validation cohort of around 19 hyperthyroidism patients and roughly 16 patients who later progressed to ophthalmopathy tested prospective prediction of ophthalmopathy. TCR V-J signatures able to tell the groups apart were searched for in a discovery cohort of 90 to 100 patients, of whom about 40 had Graves' ophthalmopathy and about 60 had stable Graves' hyperthyroidism. The paper reports TCR Vbeta CDR3 sequencing of approximately 140 peripheral blood samples: approximately 43 ophthalmopathy, about 75 hyperthyroidism and around 17 progressor patients. The 90 or so discovery patients were randomly split 7:3 into training and test sets. Thyroid tissue and blood T-cell repertoires from over 5 Graves' hyperthyroidism patients were also compared in the study.

Overall study results and their limits: In validation, progression to ophthalmopathy was predicted by the model with approximately 67% sensitivity and around 75% specificity, a median of about 6 months before onset. Blood samples also contained most of the expanded thyroid clonotypes (frequency above 0.001), which suggests that blood repertoires may reflect thyroid immune responses. Sample size was not statistically predetermined, and blinding of investigators to group allocation was not performed. A model built on a 13 V-J signature distinguished ophthalmopathy from stable hyperthyroidism, reaching about 88% sensitivity and 81.08% specificity in cross-validation and 80%/75% in testing.

TCR beta CDR3 regions were amplified from RNA transcripts. The TCR CDR3 was subjected to a first round of RT-PCR using the HTBI primer set and the Qiagen OneStep RT-PCR kit. Libraries were constructed in a second round of multiplex PCR, after which size selection and purification were performed. Paired-end sequencing of the libraries was performed with 100 bp reads on an Illumina HiSeq2000. The paper's processing steps were these. SOAPnuke was used to process the raw data, removing reads that contained adapters or uncalled bases, had a mean Phred below 15, or lacked an exact match to the constant primer or identifier. High-quality paired reads were merged with COPE v1.2.5, and unique nucleotide sequences were defined as clonotypes. MiTCR v1.1 was used to align the clonotypes against IMGT TRBV, TRBD and TRBJ reference segments. The analysis included only V-J combinations with a frequency above 0.0001, which together covered 99% to 99.2% of the repertoires. A TCS score was defined as the ratio between F50 (clonal expansion) and ExV (chaos), using BLOSUM62-based TCRdist between CDR3 peptides within each V-J. Welch's t-statistics and random forest reduced around 510 V-J features to 10 to 15, which were used in a naive Bayes classifier (R e1071). The public reads were quality trimmed at Q25 with fastp and then assembled into clones with MiXCR by TCRdb, keeping productive beta chains. Every CDR3 protein is listed once, alongside the most common genes and DNA of its rows. V and J calls and clone size were set by TCRdb, not the authors. The sample table shows approximately 620,000 distinct CDR3 sequences, and roughly 16% are seen once. Around 3.5% of the sample lies in the top ten.

In the ophthalmopathy patients, disease was moderately to severely active, with a Clinical Activity Score of 3 or more, a NOSPECS grade of 4 or more, and a duration of less than 3 months. Exclusion was applied to patients with uncontrolled infections, other autoimmune diseases, pregnancy or lactation. Diagnoses relied on clinical symptoms, serum thyroxine and TRAb, thyroid ultrasound and orbital computed tomography. PBMCs were isolated from 7.5 to 10 ml of fresh peripheral blood by Ficoll-Paque density gradient centrifugation. Total RNA was extracted with Trizol reagent, and quality was checked on an Agilent 2100 Bioanalyzer.

The receptor's source is a woman aged 40-49 years with Graves' ophthalmopathy. The sample was blood. Rearrangement joined TRBV7-9 to TRBJ2-1, with a tentative D gene TRBD2 over 6 matching bases. The DNA sequence is as follows: TGTGCCAGCAGCGCCGGGAGTACTTACAATGAGCAGTTCTTC. Translated, this is CASSAGSTYNEQFF.